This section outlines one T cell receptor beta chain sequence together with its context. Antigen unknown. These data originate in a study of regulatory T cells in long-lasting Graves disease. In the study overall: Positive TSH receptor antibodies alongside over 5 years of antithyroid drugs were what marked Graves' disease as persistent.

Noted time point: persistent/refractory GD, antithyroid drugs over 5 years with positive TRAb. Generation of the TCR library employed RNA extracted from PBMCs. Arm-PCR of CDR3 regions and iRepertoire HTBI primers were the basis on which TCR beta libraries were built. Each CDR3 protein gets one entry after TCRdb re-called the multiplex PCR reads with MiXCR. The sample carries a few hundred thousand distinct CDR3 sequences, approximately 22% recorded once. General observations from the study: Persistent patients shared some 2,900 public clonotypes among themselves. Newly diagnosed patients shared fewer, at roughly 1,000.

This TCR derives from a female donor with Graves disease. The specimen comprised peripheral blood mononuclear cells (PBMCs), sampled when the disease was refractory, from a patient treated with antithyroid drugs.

This chain's CDR3 is CASSLGRDWNEKLFF. The CDR3 nucleotides read TGTGCCAGCAGTTTAGGAAGGGACTGGAATGAAAAACTGTTTTTT. The V and J genes are TRBV27 and TRBJ1-4, with D possibly matching TRBD1 (5 bases). Trimming left V 2 bases short and J 5 bases short, with 12 bases between. The CDR3 has 15 amino acids. CDR1 is MNHEY, CDR2 SMNVEV, per germline (reference sequence).